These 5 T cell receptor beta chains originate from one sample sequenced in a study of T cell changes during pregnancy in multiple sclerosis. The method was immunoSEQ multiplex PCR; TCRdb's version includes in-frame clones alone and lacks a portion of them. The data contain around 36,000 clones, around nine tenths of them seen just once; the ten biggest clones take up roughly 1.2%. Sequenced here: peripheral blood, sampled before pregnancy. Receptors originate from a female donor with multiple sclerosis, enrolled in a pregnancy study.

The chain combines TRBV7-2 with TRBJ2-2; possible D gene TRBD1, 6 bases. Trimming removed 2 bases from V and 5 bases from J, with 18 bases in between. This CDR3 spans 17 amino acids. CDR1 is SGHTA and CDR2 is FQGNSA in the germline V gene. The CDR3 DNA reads TGTGCCAGCAGCTTATTCAGGGGAGTAGGTAAAACCGGGGAGCTGTTTTTT. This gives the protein CASSLFRGVGKTGELFF.

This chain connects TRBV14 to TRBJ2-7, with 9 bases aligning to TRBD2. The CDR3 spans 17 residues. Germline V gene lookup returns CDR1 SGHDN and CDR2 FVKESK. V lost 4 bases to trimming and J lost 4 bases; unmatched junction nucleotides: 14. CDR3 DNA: TGTGCCAGCAGCCTTTCTAGCGGGAAAACCCACCTGTACGAGCAGTACTTC. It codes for CASSLSSGKTHLYEQYF.

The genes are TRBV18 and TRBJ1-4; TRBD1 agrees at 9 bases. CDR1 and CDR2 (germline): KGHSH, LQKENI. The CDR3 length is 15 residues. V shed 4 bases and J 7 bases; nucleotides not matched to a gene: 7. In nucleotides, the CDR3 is TGTGCCAGCTCACTAAACAGGGGGCGAAGTGAAAAACTGTTTTTT. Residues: CASSLNRGRSEKLFF.

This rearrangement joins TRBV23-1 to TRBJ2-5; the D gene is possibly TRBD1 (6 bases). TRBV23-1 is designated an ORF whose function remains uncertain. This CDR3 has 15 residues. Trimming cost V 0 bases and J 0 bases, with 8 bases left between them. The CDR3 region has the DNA TGCGCCAGCAGTCAATCCCAGGGGTACCAAGAGACCCAGTACTTC. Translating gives CASSQSQGYQETQYF.

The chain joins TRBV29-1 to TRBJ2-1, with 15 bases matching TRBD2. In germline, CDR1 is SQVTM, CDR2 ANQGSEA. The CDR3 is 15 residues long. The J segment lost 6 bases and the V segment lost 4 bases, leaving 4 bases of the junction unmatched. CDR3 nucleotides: TGCAGCGTTGGGGGACTAGCGGGAGGCCCCAATGAGCAGTTCTTC. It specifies CSVGGLAGGPNEQFF.